This T cell receptor beta chain is drawn from a study of PD-1 blockade in classical Hodgkin lymphoma. Study-wide results and caveats: In CD4+ cells, TCR diversity went up significantly by C4D1, but in CD8+ cells it did not. Baseline diversity was lower in partial responders and progressors than complete responders.

Time point meaning: cycle 4 day 1 (C4D1), after more than five weeks of nivolumab. All patients relapsed after autologous stem cell transplantation, and brentuximab vedotin exposure varied. The CDR3 spans 16 residues. Germline CDR1 reads MNHEY; CDR2 reads SMNVEV (reference sequence). V shed 4 bases, J shed 3 bases, and the junction held 11 bases outside the gene matches. Using immunoSEQ multiplex PCR, the repertoire was profiled, and TCRdb retains in-frame clones only, with some absent. The data show 50,000 or so clones, nearly 90% seen once. In this sample, this clone turned up once. The target antigen is unknown.

This chain uses TRBV27 with TRBJ2-7, with TRBD2 matching over 8 bases. This specimen was peripheral blood mononuclear cells (PBMCs), taken before the fourth cycle of nivolumab. This TCR was recovered from a human donor with classical Hodgkin lymphoma. The CDR3 here is CASSSSLAATIYEQYF. The CDR3 nucleotides read TGTGCCAGCAGTTCCTCACTAGCGGCAACCATCTACGAGCAGTACTTC.